One sample yielded the 22 T cell receptor beta chains listed below, sequenced in a study of blood T cell repertoires in COVID-19 (TCRdb year 2020). The library was built by means of the immunoSEQ multiplex PCR assay. TCRdb obtained this table from immuneACCESS and retained in-frame rearrangements with V and J assigned. These tables miss some clones; where compared with another copy, unresolved V genes account for less than half of the shortfall, and the remainder is unexplained. A total of hundreds of thousands of clones appear in this sample, around 86% of them only once. The leading ten clones occupy 4.5% to 5.5% of the sample. Sequences were obtained from PBMCs or T cells enriched from blood (not recorded which). The source of these receptors is a man between 60 and 70 years old who had recovered from COVID-19.

The rearrangement uses TRBV28 and TRBJ2-7, with 10 positions matching TRBD2. With V trimmed by 4 bases and J by 5 bases, 11 bases remained unmatched. Germline loops: CDR1 MDHEN, CDR2 SYDVKM. The CDR3 extends over 16 amino acids. The CDR3 sequence: CASSSIAGGLGDEQYF. The CDR3 nucleotides read TGTGCCAGCAGTTCGATAGCGGGAGGCCTAGGGGACGAGCAGTACTTC.

The gene calls are TRBV28 and TRBJ1-5, with D maybe TRBD1 (5 bases). This CDR3 is built from 15 residues. Germline-derived CDR1 and CDR2 are MDHEN and SYDVKM. V shed 1 base and J shed 4 bases, with 11 bases lying between them. For the CDR3, the DNA is TGTGCCAGCAGTTTATTATCAGGGAGGAATCAGCCCCAGCATTTT. Amino acid sequence: CASSLLSGRNQPQHF.

V and J are TRBV20-1 and TRBJ1-5, with 9 bases that match TRBD1. V was pared by 3 bases and J by 7 bases, with 10 bases of the junction left unmatched. Per germline, CDR1 DFQATT and CDR2 SNEGSKA (reference sequence). There are 15 residues in the CDR3. CDR3 nucleotide sequence: TGCAGTGCTAGTAAGGGACAGGGCATTGGGCAGCCCCAGCATTTT. This encodes CSASKGQGIGQPQHF.

This rearrangement joins TRBV24-1 to TRBJ2-5, with 9 bases matching TRBD1. This CDR3 has 15 residues. V shed 4 bases, J shed 5 bases, and the junction held 7 bases outside the gene matches. Germline V gene lookup returns CDR1 KGHDR and CDR2 SFDVKD. The CDR3 sequence is CATSDTGTGLETQYF. In DNA form, the CDR3 reads TGTGCCACCAGTGACACCGGGACAGGGTTGGAGACCCAGTACTTC.

The J gene is TRBJ2-3, the V gene TRBV2; TRBD2 is a possible D gene (5 bases). The germline V and J ends were trimmed by 3 bases and 2 bases, with 15 bases remaining between them. Per germline, CDR1 SNHLY and CDR2 FYNNEI. The CDR3 has 16 residues. CDR3 bases: TGTGCCAGCAGTGACCGTTCTCGCGGGCCCACAGATACGCAGTATTTT. Amino acids: CASSDRSRGPTDTQYF. Full variable domain (rest looked up from reference TRBV2 and TRBJ2-3): EPEVTQTPSHQVTQMGQEVILRCVPISNHLYFYWYRQILGQKVEFLVSFYNNEISEKSEIFDDQFSVERPDGSNFTLKIRSTKLEDSAMYFCASSDRSRGPTDTQYFGPGTRLTVL.

A remark on this clone: Relative to the germline gene, one junction end is altered; a read error may explain this. This chain uses TRBV4-3 with TRBJ2-3; 15 bases are shared with TRBD2. CDR1 and CDR2 from the germline V gene are LGHNA and YSLEER. This CDR3 spans 13 amino acids. CDR3 coding DNA: TGCGCCAGCAGTCTCGCCCGGACTAGCGGGAGGGTATTT. Translating gives CASSLARTSGRVF.

The CDR3 region is CAWSVGQGEKLFF. Written as DNA, the CDR3 is TGTGCCTGGAGTGTAGGTCAGGGAGAAAAACTGTTTTTT. The chain has TRBV30 and TRBJ1-4; a possible D gene is TRBD1 (5 bases). The CDR3 contains 13 residues. V lost 0 bases and J lost 8, with 10 bases in between. Germline V gives CDR1 GTSNPN, CDR2 SVGIG (reference sequence).

The gene calls are TRBV28 and TRBJ2-1; D perhaps matches TRBD2 (6 bases). The ends were cut back, 3 bases at V and 2 bases at J, with 35 bases in the middle. CDR3 length: 23 amino acids. Germline-derived CDR1 and CDR2 are MDHEN and SYDVKM. CDR3 nucleotide sequence: TGTGCCAGCAGTTTCCGGAGGTATGACTTGGACCCCACTTCTGGAGGGACCTACAATGAGCAGTTCTTC. It specifies CASSFRRYDLDPTSGGTYNEQFF.

The chain combines TRBV3-1 (or the pseudogene TRBV3-2) with TRBJ1-2; no clear D gene. Trimming shortened V by 0 bases and J by 8 bases, and 7 bases separated the two germline ends. CDR1 is LGHDT and CDR2 is YNNKEL in the germline V gene (reference sequence). The CDR3 contains 12 residues. Here the CDR3 DNA reads TGTGCCAGCAGCCAAGATAGCGCGGGCTACACCTTC. It yields the protein CASSQDSAGYTF.

The chain links TRBV28 to TRBJ2-1; 9 bases line up with TRBD2. Trimming at V came to 6 bases and at J to 4 bases, leaving 13 bases not matched to a gene. The CDR3 is 17 residues long. Germline V gene lookup returns CDR1 MDHEN and CDR2 SYDVKM. The CDR3 sequence: CASSLPLAGHRYNEQFF. DNA for the CDR3: TGTGCCAGCAGCCTCCCCCTAGCGGGGCACCGGTACAATGAGCAGTTCTTC. The variable domain in full, completed from reference TRBV28 and TRBJ2-1, reads DVKVTQSSRYLVKRTGEKVFLECVQDMDHENMFWYRQDPGLGLRLIYFSYDVKMKEKGDIPEGYSVSREKKERFSLILESASTNQTSMYLCASSLPLAGHRYNEQFFGPGTRLTVL.

V and J are TRBV7-9 and TRBJ1-6; 7 bases line up with TRBD1. Germline-derived CDR1 and CDR2 are SEHNR and FQNEAQ (reference sequence). V dropped 4 bases and J dropped 10; count of bases not matched to a gene: 16. CDR3 length: 17 residues. The CDR3, as DNA: TGTGCCAGCAGCTCCTTTCGGACAGGAGGTTCGTGGTCACCCCTCCACTTT. Its translation is CASSSFRTGGSWSPLHF.

This clone was seen a single time. This chain uses TRBV2 with TRBJ1-4; no clear D gene. The CDR3 has 15 amino acids. V lost 4 bases and J lost 6, with 15 bases in between. The germline V gene has CDR1 SNHLY and CDR2 FYNNEI. The CDR3 region has the DNA TGTGCCAGCAGTGGATTCCAGGTGGACTATGAAAAACTGTTTTTT. This gives the protein CASSGFQVDYEKLFF. The full variable domain, with the rest looked up from reference TRBV2 and TRBJ1-4, is EPEVTQTPSHQVTQMGQEVILRCVPISNHLYFYWYRQILGQKVEFLVSFYNNEISEKSEIFDDQFSVERPDGSNFTLKIRSTKLEDSAMYFCASSGFQVDYEKLFFGSGTQLSVL.

This CDR3 is CASVLAGGYNEQFF. In DNA, the CDR3 is TGCGCCAGCGTTCTAGCGGGGGGCTACAATGAGCAGTTCTTC. The chain is built from TRBV5-1 and TRBJ2-1; 11 bases are shared with TRBD2. The germline CDR1 and CDR2 sequences are SGHRS and YFSETQ. V dropped 7 bases and J dropped 3; count of bases not matched to a gene: 3. The length of the CDR3 is 14 residues.

This chain connects TRBV2 to TRBJ2-5; TRBD2 matches 10 bases. In germline, CDR1 is SNHLY, CDR2 FYNNEI. The CDR3 loop spans 15 amino acids. Trimming removed 6 bases from V and 2 bases from J; junction bases left unmatched: 6. CDR3 bases: TGTGCCAGCAGCCCGGGGGGACTAGCGCAAGAGACCCAGTACTTC. Translation gives CASSPGGLAQETQYF.

V and J are TRBV7-2 and TRBJ1-1; a possible D gene is TRBD1 (5 bases). V was clipped by 2 bases and J by 7 bases, with 11 bases between them. Germline V CDR1 and CDR2: SGHTA, FQGNSA. This CDR3 spans 13 amino acids. As DNA, the CDR3 is TGTGCCAGCAGCTTAAGATACAGGAATGAAGCTTTCTTT. Encoded protein: CASSLRYRNEAFF. The full variable domain, in which reference TRBV7-2 and TRBJ1-1 provide the parts outside the CDR3, is GAGVSQSPSNKVTEKGKDVELRCDPISGHTALYWYRQSLGQGLEFLIYFQGNSAPDKSGLPSDRFSAERTGGSVSTLTIQRTQQEDSAVYLCASSLRYRNEAFFGQGTRLTVV.

This clone was recorded once. Different DNA sequences within this sample yield the same CDR3. The V call is TRBV18, the J call TRBJ1-2, with a weak D call TRBD1 (6 bases). This CDR3 is built from 13 residues. Between the trimmed V and J ends, which lost 3 bases and 1 base, there was a span of 6 bases. Germline V gene data show CDR1 as KGHSH and CDR2 as LQKENI. CDR3 coding DNA: TGTGCCAGCTCACCGGACAGTAACTATGGCTACACCTTC. The encoded protein is CASSPDSNYGYTF.

The V and J genes are TRBV18 and TRBJ1-3; a weak D match, TRBD1 (5 bases). The CDR3 covers 14 residues. Trimming removed 3 bases from V and 2 bases from J, with 8 bases in between. CDR1 and CDR2 (germline): KGHSH, LQKENI. CDR3 amino acids: CASSPGRAGNTIYF. In DNA, the CDR3 is TGTGCCAGCTCACCGGGCAGGGCTGGAAACACCATATATTTT.

The chain combines TRBV27 with TRBJ1-5; weak D call: TRBD1 (5 bases). This CDR3 region has 15 residues. The germline gives CDR1 MNHEY, CDR2 SMNVEV (reference sequence). The V end was cut by 2 bases, the J end by 2 bases, with 10 bases between. The CDR3 sequence: CASSLMRGGNQPQHF. The CDR3 DNA reads TGTGCCAGCAGTTTAATGCGGGGCGGCAATCAGCCCCAGCATTTT.

The genes are TRBV7-8 and TRBJ1-5, with 7 bases lining up with TRBD1. The ends lost 5 bases at V and 3 bases at J; junction bases unmatched: 4. Germline loops: CDR1 SGHVS, CDR2 FQNEAQ. The CDR3 is 14 amino acids. CDR3 loop: CASSPDRANQPQHF. The CDR3 nucleotides read TGTGCCAGCAGCCCAGACAGGGCCAATCAGCCCCAGCATTTT.

The J gene is TRBJ2-7, the V gene TRBV14; 8 nucleotides align to TRBD1. Germline loops: CDR1 SGHDN, CDR2 FVKESK. The V and J ends lost 5 bases and 9 bases, in that order; junction bases with no gene match: 15. The CDR3 runs to 15 residues. The DNA of the CDR3 is TGTGCCAGCAGCAAACCGGGGGACAGGCCCGTGGGGCAGTACTTC. The encoded protein is CASSKPGDRPVGQYF.

The chain joins TRBV5-1 to TRBJ2-3; 11 nucleotides align to TRBD2. V shed 0 bases and J 4 bases; nucleotides not matched to a gene: 4. The germline V gene has CDR1 SGHRS and CDR2 YFSETQ. There are 16 residues in the CDR3. The CDR3 DNA reads as TGCGCCAGCAGCTTGGGTAGCGGGAGGGGTGCAGATACGCAGTATTTT. Amino acid sequence: CASSLGSGRGADTQYF.

The rearrangement uses TRBV28 and TRBJ1-4; perhaps TRBD1 as D (5 bases). The CDR3 extends over 14 amino acids. V gave up 8 bases and J gave up 1 base, with 11 bases separating them. Germline V gene sequence: CDR1 MDHEN, CDR2 SYDVKM. CDR3 residues: CASGAGGTNEKLFF. The CDR3 DNA reads as TGTGCCAGCGGCGCCGGGGGAACTAATGAAAAACTGTTTTTT.